These T cell receptor beta chains were read from a single sample in a study of control samples from healthy donors and cancer patients. Clones were read by immunoSEQ multiplex PCR, and TCRdb kept only the in-frame ones, dropping some. In the table there are 100,000 to 150,000 clones, 85% to 95% of which are singletons. Sequencing was done on a sample of PBMCs. The receptors here all came from a man between 50 and 59 years old with head and neck cancer. CDR3s include the opening cysteine and the closing phenylalanine or tryptophan. A D gene is named only where the DNA matches it firmly. A row's size may be missing; if present it is once, few, many or a size class.

clone_size d_call j_call cdr3_length v_call cdr3_aa cdr3_nt
. TRBD2 TRBJ2-2 15 TRBV9 CASSYTSANTGELFF TGTGCCAGCAGCTATACTAGCGCGAACACCGGGGAGCTGTTTTTT
once . TRBJ1-5 15 TRBV6-5 CASSYSNRGSQPQHF TGTGCCAGCAGTTACTCGAACCGGGGGAGTCAGCCCCAGCATTTT
. . TRBJ1-4 12 TRBV14 CASSQDDEKLFF TGTGCCAGCAGCCAAGACGACGAAAAACTGTTTTTT
. . TRBJ1-2 11 TRBV29-1 CSVHGPYGYTF TGCAGCGTTCATGGCCCCTATGGCTACACCTTC
. TRBD1 TRBJ2-4 16 TRBV6-6 CASSYSDRGPKNIQYF TGTGCCAGCAGTTACTCGGACAGGGGTCCCAAAAACATTCAGTACTTC
. . TRBJ1-1 14 TRBV30 CAWSVAKIRSEAFF TGTGCCTGGAGTGTAGCGAAGATACGCTCTGAAGCTTTCTTT
. . TRBJ2-3 14 TRBV25-1 CASSEQYATDTQYF TGTGCCAGCAGTGAACAGTACGCTACAGATACGCAGTATTTT
. . TRBJ1-4 13 TRBV30 CAWSFSAVEKLFF TGTGCCTGGAGTTTTTCTGCGGTTGAAAAACTGTTTTTT
once . TRBJ2-2 16 TRBV19 CASSVWRDRNTGELFF TGTGCCAGTAGTGTCTGGCGGGACCGCAACACCGGGGAGCTGTTTTTT
once TRBD1 TRBJ1-2 17 TRBV4-1 CASSRASAQGTNYGYTF TGCGCCAGCAGCCGGGCATCCGCACAGGGGACTAACTATGGCTACACCTTC
. . TRBJ1-2 12 TRBV5-1 CASRARDYGYTF TGCGCCAGCAGGGCCAGAGACTATGGCTACACCTTC
. . TRBJ1-4 15 TRBV11-2 CASSLEDSFNEKLFF TGTGCCAGCAGCTTAGAAGACAGCTTTAATGAAAAACTGTTTTTT
. TRBD2 TRBJ2-3 16 TRBV2 CASSEWAGGLTDTQYF TGTGCCAGCAGTGAGTGGGCGGGGGGGCTCACAGATACGCAGTATTTT
. TRBD1 TRBJ1-1 13 TRBV12-3/TRBV12-4 CASRWTGGLEAFF TGTGCCAGCAGGTGGACAGGGGGCCTTGAAGCTTTCTTT
. . TRBJ1-1 15 TRBV5-6 CASIAPGRTNTEAFF TGTGCCAGCATAGCCCCCGGGCGGACGAACACTGAAGCTTTCTTT
. . TRBJ1-1 14 TRBV10-3 CAIRDEGVRTEAFF TGTGCCATCAGGGATGAGGGAGTTCGGACTGAAGCTTTCTTT
. . TRBJ1-2 15 TRBV5-1 CASSLSPGPLYGYTF TGCGCCAGCAGCTTGTCCCCAGGGCCTCTATATGGCTACACCTTC
. . TRBJ2-1 13 TRBV12-3/TRBV12-4 CASRRQTYNEQFF TGTGCCAGCAGAAGACAGACCTACAATGAGCAGTTCTTC
. TRBD1 TRBJ1-3 17 TRBV7-9 CASSPGTASFSGNTIYF TGTGCCAGCAGCCCGGGGACAGCTTCCTTCTCTGGAAACACCATATATTTT
. . TRBJ2-3 13 TRBV7-9 CASSWTQGDTQYF TGTGCCAGCAGCTGGACGCAGGGAGATACGCAGTATTTT
. . TRBJ2-2 13 TRBV12-3/TRBV12-4 CASSFKVTGELFF TGTGCCAGCAGTTTTAAGGTCACCGGGGAGCTGTTTTTT
. . TRBJ2-3 12 TRBV5-1 CASSLVPDTQYF TGCGCCAGCAGCTTGGTTCCAGATACGCAGTATTTT
. TRBD1 TRBJ1-2 14 TRBV7-2 CASSLSQGAPGYTF TGTGCCAGCAGCTTGTCACAGGGGGCGCCCGGCTACACCTTC
. . TRBJ2-7 13 TRBV11-3 CASSLGENYEQYF TGTGCCAGCAGCTTAGGCGAGAACTACGAGCAGTACTTC
. TRBD2 TRBJ2-1 14 TRBV30 CALKRGGKYNEQFF TGTGCCCTAAAGCGGGGGGGAAAATACAATGAGCAGTTCTTC
. . TRBJ1-5 12 TRBV10-2 CASGQRGWTQHF TGCGCCAGCGGACAGAGGGGCTGGACCCAGCATTTT
. TRBD1 TRBJ1-4 20 TRBV2 CASSEAQGTGREATNEKLFF TGTGCCAGCAGTGAAGCGCAGGGGACAGGGAGGGAGGCAACTAATGAAAAACTGTTTTTT
once . TRBJ1-6 14 TRBV27 CASSLRQRFSPLHF TGTGCCAGCAGCCTCAGACAGAGATTTTCACCCCTCCACTTT
. TRBD1 TRBJ1-1 16 TRBV6-1 CASSEPRTGLATEAFF TGTGCCAGCAGTGAACCAAGGACAGGGTTAGCCACTGAAGCTTTCTTT
. TRBD1 TRBJ1-3 16 TRBV27 CASSIQSTGTGNTIYF TGTGCCAGCAGTATCCAATCGACAGGGACTGGAAACACCATATATTTT
. TRBD1 TRBJ1-1 13 TRBV11-2 CASTEDRDTEAFF TGTGCCAGCACCGAGGACAGGGACACTGAAGCTTTCTTT
. . TRBJ1-3 15 TRBV5-1 CASSPDGLKGNTIYF TGCGCCAGCAGCCCAGATGGGTTAAAGGGAAACACCATATATTTT
. . TRBJ1-1 15 TRBV4-2 CASSQDWGGRTEAFF TGTGCCAGCAGCCAAGATTGGGGAGGGCGCACTGAAGCTTTCTTT
. TRBD2 TRBJ2-1 17 TRBV5-1 CASSSGTSGGLSNEQFF TGCGCCAGCAGCTCCGGGACTAGCGGGGGTCTGTCAAATGAGCAGTTCTTC
. . TRBJ1-1 14 TRBV9 CASSVGQVNTEAFF TGTGCCAGCAGCGTAGGACAGGTGAACACTGAAGCTTTCTTT
once TRBD2 TRBJ2-1 15 TRBV18 CASSRLAGGYDEQFF TGTGCCAGCTCACGCCTAGCGGGGGGGTACGATGAGCAGTTCTTC
once TRBD1 TRBJ2-7 15 TRBV9 CASSRTGTGPYEQYF TGTGCCAGCAGCAGAACCGGGACAGGGCCCTACGAGCAGTACTTC
. . TRBJ1-1 13 TRBV3-1/TRBV3-2 CASSQDTREGAFF TGTGCCAGCAGCCAAGATACCAGGGAGGGAGCTTTCTTT
. . TRBJ2-1 14 TRBV7-2 CASSLRSGRNEQFF TGTGCCAGCAGCTTACGGTCGGGGCGGAATGAGCAGTTCTTC
. . TRBJ1-5 15 TRBV12-1 CASSFVSDSHQPQHF TGTGCCAGCAGCTTTGTTTCGGACAGCCATCAGCCCCAGCATTTT
. TRBD2 TRBJ2-4 16 TRBV19 CASSIGLAGFKNIQYF TGTGCCAGTAGTATAGGACTAGCGGGGTTTAAAAACATTCAGTACTTC
. . TRBJ2-3 14 TRBV19 CASSFLFSTDTQYF TGTGCCAGTAGTTTTCTATTTAGCACAGATACGCAGTATTTT
. . TRBJ2-2 15 TRBV6-2/TRBV6-3 CASSYNRGYTGELFF TGTGCCAGCAGTTACAATAGGGGTTACACCGGGGAGCTGTTTTTT
once TRBD1 TRBJ2-4 16 TRBV6-2/TRBV6-3 CASSSDRGAAKNIQYF TGTGCCAGCAGTTCCGACAGGGGGGCAGCCAAAAACATTCAGTACTTC
. TRBD1 TRBJ2-2 16 TRBV24-1 CATSDFRQGPGGELFF TGTGCCACCAGTGATTTTCGACAGGGGCCTGGCGGGGAGCTGTTTTTT
medium-sized . TRBJ1-1 14 TRBV19 CASSIATGSSEAFF TGTGCCAGTAGTATAGCCACAGGTTCTTCTGAAGCTTTCTTT
. . TRBJ1-2 14 TRBV15 CATSSVYREDGYTF TGTGCCACCAGCAGTGTCTACAGGGAGGATGGCTACACCTTC
. . TRBJ2-2 16 TRBV19 CASRGDPGKWAGELFF TGTGCCAGTAGAGGGGATCCAGGAAAATGGGCCGGGGAGCTGTTTTTT
. . TRBJ2-2 14 TRBV30 CAWRVRGRTGELFF TGTGCCTGGAGAGTCAGGGGTCGAACCGGGGAGCTGTTTTTT
. TRBD1 TRBJ1-1 15 TRBV7-9 CASVKRGQGNTEAFF TGTGCCAGCGTCAAAAGGGGGCAGGGAAACACTGAAGCTTTCTTT
. . TRBJ2-5 14 TRBV16 CASSQWGSQETQYF TGTGCCAGCAGCCAATGGGGGAGCCAAGAGACCCAGTACTTC
. TRBD2 TRBJ2-1 18 TRBV29-1 CSVYIEASRGRTYNEQFF TGCAGCGTCTATATCGAGGCGTCGCGGGGGAGAACCTACAATGAGCAGTTCTTC
. TRBD1 TRBJ1-2 14 TRBV5-1 CASSLGDSNYGYTF TGCGCCAGCAGCTTGGGGGACAGTAACTATGGCTACACCTTC
. . TRBJ2-7 11 TRBV11-2 CASSPVTGRYF TGTGCCAGCAGCCCTGTTACGGGGAGGTACTTC
. . TRBJ1-2 16 TRBV4-3 CASSHNRKQQNYGYTF TGCGCCAGCAGCCATAACCGAAAACAGCAAAACTATGGCTACACCTTC
. . TRBJ1-1 14 TRBV11-2 CASSLGIRGTEAFF TGTGCCAGCAGCCTCGGGATACGGGGGACTGAAGCTTTCTTT
. . TRBJ1-5 15 TRBV24-1 CATSDADDGNQPQHF TGTGCCACCAGTGATGCTGACGATGGCAATCAGCCCCAGCATTTT
. TRBD1 TRBJ1-5 16 TRBV2 CASSVGQGARGQPQHF TGTGCCAGCAGTGTCGGACAGGGGGCGCGAGGGCAGCCCCAGCATTTT
. . TRBJ2-1 13 TRBV2 CASRFGSYNEQFF TGTGCCAGCAGGTTTGGCTCCTACAATGAGCAGTTCTTC